This entry concerns a single T cell receptor (beta chain). The source of the sample is a study of control samples from healthy donors and cancer patients. Generated by immunoSEQ multiplex PCR, the TCRdb table keeps only in-frame clones and is missing some. The data show 150,000 or so clones, approximately 96% seen once. V shed 7 bases, J shed 7 bases, and the junction held 10 bases outside the gene matches. CDR1 and CDR2 from the germline V gene are MNHEY and SVGAGI. The CDR3 runs 14 residues. This TCR derives from a man aged 40-55 years in good health. J is TRBJ1-2 and V is TRBV6-5; 9 positions match TRBD1. The material sequenced was blood. CDR3 in amino acids: CASTKGGDRAGYTF. CDR3 bases: TGTGCCAGCACCAAGGGAGGGGACAGGGCTGGCTACACCTTC.